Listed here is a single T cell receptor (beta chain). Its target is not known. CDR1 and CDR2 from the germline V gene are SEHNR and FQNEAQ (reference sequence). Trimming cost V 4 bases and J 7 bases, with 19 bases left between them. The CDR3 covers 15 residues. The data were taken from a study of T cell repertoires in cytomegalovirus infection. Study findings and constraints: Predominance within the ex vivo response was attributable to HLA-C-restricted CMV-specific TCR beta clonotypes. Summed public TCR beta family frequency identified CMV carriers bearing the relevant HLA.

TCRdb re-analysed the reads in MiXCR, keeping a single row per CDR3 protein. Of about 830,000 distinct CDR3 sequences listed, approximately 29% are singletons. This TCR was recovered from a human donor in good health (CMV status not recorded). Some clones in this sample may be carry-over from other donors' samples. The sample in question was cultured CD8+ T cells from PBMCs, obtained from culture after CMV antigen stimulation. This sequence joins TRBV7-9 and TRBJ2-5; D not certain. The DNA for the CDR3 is TGTGCCAGCAGCTCACTCCCCGACGACGGATTGACCCAGTACTTC. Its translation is CASSSLPDDGLTQYF.